These 6 T cell receptor beta chains were all obtained from the same sample, sequenced in a study of beta chain features in type 1 diabetes. Study-level results: Shorter TCRB CDR3s, moderately but significantly so, were found in Type 1 diabetes patients in all four CD4+ subsets.

cDNA synthesis used the whole RNA isolate, giving expressed TCRB sequences. The assay was immunoSEQ multiplex PCR, and TCRdb's table has in-frame clones only and misses some. Of hundreds of thousands of clones listed, approximately 16% are singletons. Antigens of these TCRs are unknown. Material: naive CD4+ T cells from blood. These TCRs come from a man aged 18-30 years with type 1 diabetes.

This chain joins TRBV30 and TRBJ2-1; maybe TRBD1 (6 bases). Germline V gives CDR1 GTSNPN, CDR2 SVGIG (reference sequence). The CDR3 runs 16 residues. V lost 4 bases and J lost 6, with 22 bases in between. CDR3 loop: CAWTQTGLNPVNEQFF. The CDR3 DNA follows: TGTGCCTGGACTCAAACAGGGTTAAACCCCGTCAATGAGCAGTTCTTC.

The V and J genes are TRBV5-1 and TRBJ1-2; a possible D gene is TRBD1 (5 bases). Looked up from germline, CDR1 is SGHRS and CDR2 is YFSETQ. V was clipped by 0 bases and J by 5 bases, with 14 bases between them. The CDR3 contains 15 residues. The CDR3 DNA is TGCGCCAGCAGCTTGGATGGGGACGGACTATATGGCTACACCTTC. Protein sequence: CASSLDGDGLYGYTF.

This clone has only a few counts. J is TRBJ2-1 and V is TRBV6-6; TRBD2 aligns across 8 bases. V shed 6 bases and J 5 bases; nucleotides not matched to a gene: 6. This CDR3 is built from 14 residues. The germline V gene encodes CDR1 MNHNY and CDR2 SVGAGI (reference sequence). CDR3 sequence (DNA): TGTGCCAGCAGCAAGCCGGGACTAGACAATGAGCAGTTCTTC. Translation gives CASSKPGLDNEQFF.

The V gene is TRBV5-4, the J gene TRBJ1-1, with D uncertain. The CDR3 covers 13 residues. The V and J ends lost 7 bases and 5 bases respectively, with 15 bases between them. Germline CDR1 and CDR2: SGHNT and YYREEE (reference sequence). The CDR3 spells CASGLPRMTEAFF. CDR3 DNA: TGTGCCAGCGGCCTCCCCAGAATGACTGAAGCTTTCTTT.

This clone was seen only a few times. The chain uses TRBV4-3 and TRBJ1-1; D gene uncertain. There are 16 residues in the CDR3. The germline gives CDR1 LGHNA, CDR2 YSLEER. The germline V and J ends were trimmed by 1 base and 4 bases, with 16 bases remaining between them. CDR3 bases: TGCGCCAGCAGCCAAGCCGCCCGGGCAGGAGGCACTGAAGCTTTCTTT. Its translation: CASSQAARAGGTEAFF.

This clone was observed a handful of times. V gene TRBV4-2 combines with J gene TRBJ2-7, with 11 bases identical to TRBD1. This CDR3 comprises 15 residues. Germline-derived CDR1 and CDR2 are LGHNA and YNFKEQ. V was clipped by 5 bases and J by 3 bases; unmatched bases: 6. CDR3 amino acids: CASSSTGTGGYEQYF. The CDR3 DNA follows: TGTGCCAGCAGCTCCACCGGGACAGGGGGCTACGAGCAGTACTTC.